Included here is one T cell receptor beta chain sequence, with context. The antigen remains unidentified. The source of the sample is a study of shared clonotypes between healthy human individuals. Produced via immunoSEQ multiplex PCR; TCRdb's table is partial and in-frame only. The table lists approximately 1.9 million clones, 85% to 95% of them singletons. Whole-study results and caveats: Sorted-subset samples were not fully sequenced, rarefaction indicated.

CD45RO-negative CD8 cells positively selected for CCR7 made up the naive population, which excluded terminally differentiated effector memory CD45RA+ cells. Germline-derived CDR1 and CDR2 are SGHNT and YYREEE (reference sequence). The CDR3 is 12 residues long. J gave up 10 bases and V 4 bases, and 2 bases lay outside the gene matches. Sequencing input: naive CD8+ T cells from PBMCs. The rearrangement uses TRBV5-4 and TRBJ2-1, with 10 bases fitting TRBD2. This TCR derives from a man between 18 and 35 years old in good health. Some clones in this sample may be carry-over from other donors' samples. CDR3 nucleotides: TGTGCCAGCAGCACGACTAGCGGGGAGCAGTTCTTC. This translates into CASSTTSGEQFF.